This entry lists 9 T cell receptor beta chains sequenced from one sample in a study of blood T cell repertoires in COVID-19. Produced via immunoSEQ multiplex PCR; TCRdb's table is partial and in-frame only. The top ten hold 11% of the sample, which has about 170,000 clones, about 80% seen once. Material: peripheral blood. The receptors were gathered from a man in his 70s with active or convalescent COVID-19.

This chain links TRBV10-1 with TRBJ2-3; D may be TRBD2 (5 bases). In germline, CDR1 is WNHNN, CDR2 SYGVQD (reference sequence). The CDR3 length is 15 residues. The V gene lost 3 bases and the J gene lost 4 bases, with 14 bases spanning the gap. Here the CDR3 reads CASSDIFGGADTQYF. The CDR3 DNA reads TGCGCCAGCAGTGATATATTCGGAGGCGCAGATACGCAGTATTTT.

J is TRBJ1-5 and V is TRBV7-2; weak D call: TRBD1 (6 bases). Deletions cut 1 base from V and 13 bases from J, with 8 bases between. There are 11 residues in the CDR3. Per germline, CDR1 SGHTA and CDR2 FQGNSA. CDR3: CASSLGDKQHF. CDR3 nucleotide sequence: TGTGCCAGCAGCTTAGGGGACAAACAGCATTTT. The full variable domain, rest sourced from reference TRBV7-2 and TRBJ1-5, is GAGVSQSPSNKVTEKGKDVELRCDPISGHTALYWYRQSLGQGLEFLIYFQGNSAPDKSGLPSDRFSAERTGGSVSTLTIQRTQQEDSAVYLCASSLGDKQHFGDGTRLSIL.

V usage is TRBV3-1 (or the pseudogene TRBV3-2) and J usage is TRBJ2-2; TRBD2 aligns across 13 bases. The CDR3 has 15 amino acids. The trim removed 6 bases at V and 6 bases at J, leaving 4 bases unmatched. Germline CDR1 and CDR2: LGHDT and YNNKEL (reference sequence). In DNA form, the CDR3 reads TGTGCCAGCAGTCGGACTAGCGGGAGCCCCGGGGAGCTGTTTTTT. This gives the protein CASSRTSGSPGELFF.

The genes are TRBV7-6 and TRBJ1-4; D perhaps matches TRBD1 (5 bases). Germline V gene sequence: CDR1 SGHVS, CDR2 FNYEAQ. Trimming left V 1 base short and J 3 bases short, with 15 bases between. The CDR3 is 17 amino acids. This chain's CDR3 is CASSLGLRGRANEKLFF. In DNA form, the CDR3 reads TGTGCCAGCAGCTTAGGGTTGCGGGGCCGGGCTAATGAAAAACTGTTTTTT.

CDR3 DNA: TGTGCCAGTACCCAGGGGGCAGGGTGGAACACTGAAGCTTTCTTT. As protein: CASTQGAGWNTEAFF. The gene calls are TRBV11-2 and TRBJ1-1, with 8 nucleotides matching TRBD1. CDR3 length equals 15 residues. Germline assignment: CDR1 SGHAT and CDR2 FQNNGV. The trim removed 9 bases at V and 1 base at J, leaving 10 bases unmatched.

V is TRBV4-1 and J is TRBJ2-5; D is unclear. This CDR3 is 16 amino acids long. Trimming left V 1 base short and J 0 bases short, with 12 bases between. From germline, CDR1 is MGHRA and CDR2 YSYEKL. CDR3 residues: CASSQGDSVYQETQYF. In nucleotides, the CDR3 is TGCGCCAGCAGCCAAGGAGATAGTGTGTACCAAGAGACCCAGTACTTC.

This clone was counted only a few times. This rearrangement joins TRBV11-3 to TRBJ2-1, with 9 nucleotides matching TRBD2. J lost 4 bases, V lost 0 bases, and 4 bases had no gene match. This CDR3 is 16 amino acids long. Germline lookup yields CDR1 SGHNT and CDR2 YENEEA. This chain's CDR3 is CASSLDPLAGYNEQFF. The CDR3 nucleotides read TGTGCCAGCAGCTTAGATCCTCTAGCGGGGTACAATGAGCAGTTCTTC.

The chain joins TRBV7-2 to TRBJ2-7, with 16 bases fitting TRBD2. This CDR3 is 16 amino acids long. Germline V gene sequence: CDR1 SGHTA, CDR2 FQGNSA. Trimming at V came to 2 bases and at J to 5 bases, leaving 3 bases not matched to a gene. The CDR3 DNA sequence: TGTGCCAGCAGCTTACCGGGACTAGCGGGAGGGGACGAGCAGTACTTC. Translated, it gives CASSLPGLAGGDEQYF.

The chain carries TRBV12-3 or TRBV12-4 and TRBJ1-1; unclear D gene. This CDR3 is 11 amino acids long. V was trimmed by 5 bases and J by 2 bases, leaving 3 bases between them. The CDR3 DNA follows: TGTGCCAGCAGTGGCAACACTGAAGCTTTCTTT. Translation: CASSGNTEAFF.